This TCR beta chain emerged from a study of blood T cell repertoires in COVID-19. Study-wide background: COVID-19 samples collected from the United States, Italy and Spain covered acute and convalescent phases. The analysed material was cDNA or gDNA that came from T cells, B-cell-depleted T cells, or PBMCs.

Seattle participants joined during active infection and were tracked over time. Clones were read by immunoSEQ multiplex PCR, and TCRdb kept only the in-frame ones, dropping some. The sample lists 250,000 to 300,000 clones; 85% to 90% were seen once. The sequenced sample consisted of peripheral blood. This clonotype originated in a woman in her forties or fifties with COVID-19, enrolled during active disease.

CDR3: CASSGRGAGGPGEQFF. The DNA for the CDR3 is TGTGCCAGCAGTGGCCGAGGGGCGGGAGGGCCTGGTGAGCAGTTCTTC. The chain couples TRBV6-6 to TRBJ2-1; the match to TRBD2 covers 9 bases. CDR3 length equals 16 residues. Germline assignment: CDR1 MNHNY and CDR2 SVGAGI (reference sequence). The V segment lost 5 bases and the J segment 9 bases; nucleotides outside the gene matches: 14.